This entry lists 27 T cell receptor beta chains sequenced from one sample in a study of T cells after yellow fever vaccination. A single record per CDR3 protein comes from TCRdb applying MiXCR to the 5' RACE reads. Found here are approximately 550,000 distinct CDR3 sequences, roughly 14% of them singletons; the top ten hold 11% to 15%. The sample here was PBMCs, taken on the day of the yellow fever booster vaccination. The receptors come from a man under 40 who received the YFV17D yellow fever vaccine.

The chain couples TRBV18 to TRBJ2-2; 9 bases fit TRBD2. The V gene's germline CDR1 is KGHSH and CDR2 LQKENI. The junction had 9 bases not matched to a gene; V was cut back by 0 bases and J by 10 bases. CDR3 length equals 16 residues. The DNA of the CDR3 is TGTGCCAGCTCACCACCGCAATTAGCGGGAGTCGAGGAGCTGTTTTTT. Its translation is CASSPPQLAGVEELFF.

The CDR3 nucleotides read TGTGCCAGCAGCTTGGCGGACGGTTTAAACACCATATATTTT. It is translated as CASSLADGLNTIYF. The rearrangement joins TRBV5-4 to TRBJ1-3, with D uncertain. The CDR3 loop spans 14 amino acids. Trimming took 0 bases from V and 6 from J, leaving 10 bases between them. Germline V lookup: CDR1 SGHNT, CDR2 YYREEE (reference sequence).

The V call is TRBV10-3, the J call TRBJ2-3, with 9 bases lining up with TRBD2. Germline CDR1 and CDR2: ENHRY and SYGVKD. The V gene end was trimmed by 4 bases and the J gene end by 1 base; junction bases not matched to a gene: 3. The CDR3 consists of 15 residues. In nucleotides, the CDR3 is TGTGCCATCAGTGGCTGGACTAGCGGCACAGATACGCAGTATTTT. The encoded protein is CAISGWTSGTDTQYF.

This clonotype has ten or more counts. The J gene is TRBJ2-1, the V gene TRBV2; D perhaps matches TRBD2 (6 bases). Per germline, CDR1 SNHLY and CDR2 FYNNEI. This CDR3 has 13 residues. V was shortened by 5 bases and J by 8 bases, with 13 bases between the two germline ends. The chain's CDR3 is CASSLGPGDEQFF. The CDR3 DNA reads TGTGCCAGCAGTCTGGGGCCGGGGGATGAGCAGTTCTTC.

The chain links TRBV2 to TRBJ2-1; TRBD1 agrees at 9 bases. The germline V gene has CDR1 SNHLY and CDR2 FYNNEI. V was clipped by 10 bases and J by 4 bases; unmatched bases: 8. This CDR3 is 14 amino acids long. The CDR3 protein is CATAGTGLYNEQFF. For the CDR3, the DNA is TGTGCCACCGCCGGGACAGGGCTTTACAATGAGCAGTTCTTC.

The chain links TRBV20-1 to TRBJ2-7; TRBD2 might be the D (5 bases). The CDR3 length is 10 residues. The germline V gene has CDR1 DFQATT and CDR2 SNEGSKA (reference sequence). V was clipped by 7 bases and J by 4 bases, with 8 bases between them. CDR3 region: CSGAAYEQYF. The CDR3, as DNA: TGCAGTGGAGCGGCTTACGAGCAGTACTTC.

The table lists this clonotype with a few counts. The CDR3 loop is CASSPPAGGPSGSYNEQFF. The CDR3 DNA sequence: TGTGCCAGCAGCCCCCCCGCGGGAGGGCCCTCGGGGAGCTACAATGAGCAGTTCTTC. J is TRBJ2-1 and V is TRBV11-2, with TRBD2 matching 9 bases. Trimming took 5 bases from V and 3 from J; bases not matched to a gene: 17. The V gene's germline CDR1 is SGHAT and CDR2 FQNNGV. This CDR3 is built from 19 residues.

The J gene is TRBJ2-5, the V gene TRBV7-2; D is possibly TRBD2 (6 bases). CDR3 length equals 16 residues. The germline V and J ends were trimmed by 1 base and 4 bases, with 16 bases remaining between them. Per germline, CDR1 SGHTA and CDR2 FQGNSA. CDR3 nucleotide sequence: TGTGCCAGCAGCTTAGAACGACTAGTTGGTAGAGAGACCCAGTACTTC. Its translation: CASSLERLVGRETQYF.

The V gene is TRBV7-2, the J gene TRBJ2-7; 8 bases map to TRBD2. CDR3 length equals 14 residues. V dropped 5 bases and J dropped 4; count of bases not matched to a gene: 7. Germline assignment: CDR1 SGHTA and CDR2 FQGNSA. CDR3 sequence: CASSIVAGLYEQYF. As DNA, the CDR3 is TGTGCCAGCAGCATCGTAGCGGGGCTTTACGAGCAGTACTTC.

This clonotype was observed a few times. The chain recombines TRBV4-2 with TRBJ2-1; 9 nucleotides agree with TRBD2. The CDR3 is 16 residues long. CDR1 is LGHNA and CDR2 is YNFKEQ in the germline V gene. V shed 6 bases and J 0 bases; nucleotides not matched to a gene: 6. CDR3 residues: CASRASSGSSYNEQFF. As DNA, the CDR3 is TGTGCCAGCAGGGCAAGTAGCGGGAGCTCCTACAATGAGCAGTTCTTC.

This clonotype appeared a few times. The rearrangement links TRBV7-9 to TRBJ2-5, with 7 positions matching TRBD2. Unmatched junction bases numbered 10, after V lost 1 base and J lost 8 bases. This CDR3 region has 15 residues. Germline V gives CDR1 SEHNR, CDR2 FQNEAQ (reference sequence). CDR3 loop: CASSLEGLPSDTQYF. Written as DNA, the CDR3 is TGTGCCAGCAGCTTAGAGGGACTACCATCAGACACCCAGTACTTC.

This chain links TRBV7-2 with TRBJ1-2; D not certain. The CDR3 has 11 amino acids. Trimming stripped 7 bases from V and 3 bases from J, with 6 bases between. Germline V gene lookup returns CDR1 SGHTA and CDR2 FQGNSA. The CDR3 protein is CASTRDYGYTF. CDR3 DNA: TGTGCCAGCACCAGAGACTATGGCTACACCTTC.

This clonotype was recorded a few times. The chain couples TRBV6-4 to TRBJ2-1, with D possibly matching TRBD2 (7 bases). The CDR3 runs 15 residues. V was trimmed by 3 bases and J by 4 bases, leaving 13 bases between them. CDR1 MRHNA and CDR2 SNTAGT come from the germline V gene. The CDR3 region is CASSESRGAYNEQFF. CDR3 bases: TGTGCCAGCAGTGAGAGTCGGGGGGCTTACAATGAGCAGTTCTTC.

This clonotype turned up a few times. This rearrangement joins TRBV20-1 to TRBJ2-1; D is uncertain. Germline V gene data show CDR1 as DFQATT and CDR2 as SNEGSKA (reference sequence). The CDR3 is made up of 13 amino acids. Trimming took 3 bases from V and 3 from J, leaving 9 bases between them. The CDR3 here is CSASSTDYNEQFF. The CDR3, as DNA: TGCAGTGCTAGCTCTACGGACTACAATGAGCAGTTCTTC.

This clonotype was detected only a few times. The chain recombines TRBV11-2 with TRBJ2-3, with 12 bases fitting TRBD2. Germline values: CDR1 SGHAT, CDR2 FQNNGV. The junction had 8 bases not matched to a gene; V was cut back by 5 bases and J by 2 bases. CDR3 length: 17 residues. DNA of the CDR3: TGTGCCAGCAGCCGTCCGACTAGCGGGAGCTACACAGATACGCAGTATTTT. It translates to CASSRPTSGSYTDTQYF.

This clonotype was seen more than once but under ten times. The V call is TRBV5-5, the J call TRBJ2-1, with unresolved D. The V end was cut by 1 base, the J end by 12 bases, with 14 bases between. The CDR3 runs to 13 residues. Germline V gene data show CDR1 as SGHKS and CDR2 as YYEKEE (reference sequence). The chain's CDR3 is CASSLFSLLGQFF. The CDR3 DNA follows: TGTGCCAGCAGCTTGTTTTCACTCCTCGGGCAGTTCTTC. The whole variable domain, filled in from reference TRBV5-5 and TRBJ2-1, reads DAGVTQSPTHLIKTRGQQVTLRCSPISGHKSVSWYQQVLGQGPQFIFQYYEKEERGRGNFPDRFSARQFPNYSSELNVNALLLGDSALYLCASSLFSLLGQFFGPGTRLTVL.

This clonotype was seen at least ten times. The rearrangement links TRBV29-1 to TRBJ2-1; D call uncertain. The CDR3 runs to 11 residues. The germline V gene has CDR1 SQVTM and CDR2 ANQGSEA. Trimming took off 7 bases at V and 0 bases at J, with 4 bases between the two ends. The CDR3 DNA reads TGCAGCGGGTTCTCCTACAATGAGCAGTTCTTC. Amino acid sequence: CSGFSYNEQFF.

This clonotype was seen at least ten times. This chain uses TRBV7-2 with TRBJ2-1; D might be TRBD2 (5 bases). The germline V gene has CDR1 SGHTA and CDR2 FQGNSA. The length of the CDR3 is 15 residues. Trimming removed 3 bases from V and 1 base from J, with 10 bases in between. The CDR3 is CASSFGTGSYNEQFF. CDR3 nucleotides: TGTGCCAGCAGCTTCGGAACGGGGTCCTACAATGAGCAGTTCTTC.

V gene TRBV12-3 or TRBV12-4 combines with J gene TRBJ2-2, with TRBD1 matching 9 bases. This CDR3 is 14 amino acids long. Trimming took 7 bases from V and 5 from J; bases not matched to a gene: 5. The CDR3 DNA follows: TGTGCCAGCACCGGACAGGGGATAACCGGGGAGCTGTTTTTT. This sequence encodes CASTGQGITGELFF.

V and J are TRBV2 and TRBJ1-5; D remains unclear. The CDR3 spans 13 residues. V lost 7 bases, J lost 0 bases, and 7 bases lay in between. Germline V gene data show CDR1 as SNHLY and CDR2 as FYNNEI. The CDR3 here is CASMTDSNQPQHF. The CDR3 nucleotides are TGTGCCAGCATGACGGATAGCAATCAGCCCCAGCATTTT.

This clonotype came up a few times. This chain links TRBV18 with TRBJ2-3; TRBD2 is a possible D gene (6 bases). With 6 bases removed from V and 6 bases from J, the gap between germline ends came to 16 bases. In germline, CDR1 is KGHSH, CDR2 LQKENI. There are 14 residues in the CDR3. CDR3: CASSYLLATDTQYF. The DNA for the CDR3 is TGTGCCAGCTCTTACCTACTAGCAACCGATACGCAGTATTTT.

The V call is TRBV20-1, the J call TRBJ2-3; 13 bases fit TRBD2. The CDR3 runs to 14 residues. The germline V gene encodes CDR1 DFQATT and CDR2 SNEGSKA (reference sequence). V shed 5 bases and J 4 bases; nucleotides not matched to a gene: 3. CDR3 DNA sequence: TGCAGTGCTCGGACTAGCGGGAGACCAGATACGCAGTATTTT. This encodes CSARTSGRPDTQYF.

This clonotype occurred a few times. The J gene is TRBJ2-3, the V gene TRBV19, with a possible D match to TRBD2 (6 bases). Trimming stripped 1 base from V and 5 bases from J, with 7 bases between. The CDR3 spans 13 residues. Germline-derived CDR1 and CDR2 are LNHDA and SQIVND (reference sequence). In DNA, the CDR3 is TGTGCCAGTAGTATAGGGGGAGGAGATACGCAGTATTTT. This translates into CASSIGGGDTQYF. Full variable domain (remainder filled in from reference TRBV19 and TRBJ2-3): DGGITQSPKYLFRKEGQNVTLSCEQNLNHDAMYWYRQDPGQGLRLIYYSQIVNDFQKGDIAEGYSVSREKKESFPLTVTSAQKNPTAFYLCASSIGGGDTQYFGPGTRLTVL.

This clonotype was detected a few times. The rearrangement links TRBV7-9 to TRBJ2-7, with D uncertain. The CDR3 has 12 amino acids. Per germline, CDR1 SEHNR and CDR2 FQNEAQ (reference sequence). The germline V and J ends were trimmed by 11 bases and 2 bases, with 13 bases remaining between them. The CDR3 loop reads CAGQVGTYEQYF. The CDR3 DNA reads TGTGCCGGGCAAGTGGGAACCTACGAGCAGTACTTC. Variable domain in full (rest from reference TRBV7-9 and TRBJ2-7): DTGVSQNPRHKITKRGQNVTFRCDPISEHNRLYWYRQTLGQGPEFLTYFQNEAQLEKSRLLSDRFSAERPKGSFSTLEIQRTEQGDSAMYLCAGQVGTYEQYFGPGTRLTVT.

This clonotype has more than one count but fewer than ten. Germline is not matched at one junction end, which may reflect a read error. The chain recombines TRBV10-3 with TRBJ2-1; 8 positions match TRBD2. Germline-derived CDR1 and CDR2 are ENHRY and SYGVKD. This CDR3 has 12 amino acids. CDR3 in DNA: TGTGCCATCAGTGATCGGGGGACTAGTTGGATCTTC. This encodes CAISDRGTSWIF.

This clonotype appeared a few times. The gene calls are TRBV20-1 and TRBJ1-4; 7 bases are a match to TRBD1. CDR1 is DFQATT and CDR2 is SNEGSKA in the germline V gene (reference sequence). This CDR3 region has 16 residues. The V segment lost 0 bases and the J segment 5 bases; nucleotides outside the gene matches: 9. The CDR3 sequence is CSARERRTGLNEKLFF. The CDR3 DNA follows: TGCAGTGCTAGAGAGAGACGGACAGGCCTCAATGAAAAACTGTTTTTT.

Here the CDR3 DNA reads TGCAGCGCTGGCCAGCTCGTCAACACTGAAGCTTTCTTT. This sequence encodes CSAGQLVNTEAFF. The V call is TRBV29-1, the J call TRBJ1-1; D remains ambiguous. CDR1 and CDR2 (germline): SQVTM, ANQGSEA. This CDR3 spans 13 amino acids. Trimming took off 7 bases at V and 2 bases at J, with 14 bases between the two ends.